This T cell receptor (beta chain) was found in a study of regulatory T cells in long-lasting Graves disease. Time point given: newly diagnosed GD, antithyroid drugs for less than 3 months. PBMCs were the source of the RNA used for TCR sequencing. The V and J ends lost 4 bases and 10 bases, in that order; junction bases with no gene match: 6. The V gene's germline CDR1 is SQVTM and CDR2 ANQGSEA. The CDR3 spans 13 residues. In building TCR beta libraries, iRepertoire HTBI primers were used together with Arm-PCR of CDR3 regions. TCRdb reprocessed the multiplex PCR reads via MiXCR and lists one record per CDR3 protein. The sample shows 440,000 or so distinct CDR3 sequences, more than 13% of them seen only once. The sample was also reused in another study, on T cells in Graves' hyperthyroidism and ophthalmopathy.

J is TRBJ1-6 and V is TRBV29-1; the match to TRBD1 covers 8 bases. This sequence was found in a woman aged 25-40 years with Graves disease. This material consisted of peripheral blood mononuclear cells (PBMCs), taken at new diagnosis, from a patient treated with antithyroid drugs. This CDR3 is CSVVRGPQSPLHF. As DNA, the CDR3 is TGCAGCGTTGTCAGGGGGCCCCAGTCACCCCTCCACTTT.